The 13 T cell receptor beta chains below come from one sample, sequenced in a study of T-cell reconstitution after alpha-beta-depleted transplantation in children. Unique molecular identifiers were built into the TCRbeta library. TCRdb re-derived calls from the PCR reads in MiXCR, one entry per CDR3 protein. This table holds approximately 1,000,000 distinct CDR3 sequences, about 29% found once. Sequenced here: PBMCs, mostly from graft donor cells, sampled 360 days after TCRalphabeta/CD19-depleted stem cell transplant. These receptors were obtained from a boy under two years old who had a stem cell transplant for SCID, so the T cells may come from the graft donor.

This clonotype was seen only a few times. The V and J genes are TRBV5-1 and TRBJ2-1, with TRBD1 as a possible D gene (6 bases). V lost 9 bases, J lost 4 bases, and 17 bases lay in between. Looked up from germline, CDR1 is SGHRS and CDR2 is YFSETQ. The length of the CDR3 is 14 residues. The CDR3 nucleotides read TGCGCCACCGCTCAGGGGTCGCCTTACAATGAGCAGTTCTTC. Protein sequence: CATAQGSPYNEQFF.

J is TRBJ2-3 and V is TRBV11-2; possibly TRBD2 for D (5 bases). V lost 0 bases to trimming and J lost 7 bases, with 23 bases between them. Germline values: CDR1 SGHAT, CDR2 FQNNGV. The CDR3 covers 18 residues. The CDR3 sequence is CASSLDLGAVRIAYTQYF. The CDR3 DNA sequence: TGTGCCAGCAGCTTAGATCTTGGAGCGGTCCGGATCGCTTATACGCAGTATTTT.

This clonotype was counted between two and nine times. The V and J genes are TRBV5-1 and TRBJ2-5; D might be TRBD2 (6 bases). V lost 2 bases and J lost 3, with 20 bases in between. The germline V gene has CDR1 SGHRS and CDR2 YFSETQ. There are 17 residues in the CDR3. The DNA for the CDR3 is TGCGCCAGCAGCTTAGGGGCCCGGGGGACCTCGAAAGAGACCCAGTACTTC. Encoded protein: CASSLGARGTSKETQYF. Complete variable domain (other parts from reference TRBV5-1 and TRBJ2-5): KAGVTQTPRYLIKTRGQQVTLSCSPISGHRSVSWYQQTPGQGLQFLFEYFSETQRNKGNFPGRFSGRQFSNSRSEMNVSTLELGDSALYLCASSLGARGTSKETQYFGPGTRLLVL.

This clonotype was counted between two and nine times. V gene TRBV4-1 combines with J gene TRBJ1-2; 8 bases fit TRBD1. Germline CDR1 and CDR2: MGHRA and YSYEKL. This CDR3 spans 15 amino acids. With 3 bases clipped from V and 2 bases from J, the junction kept 5 bases outside the gene matches. CDR3 in amino acids: CASSQADRANYGYTF. CDR3 DNA: TGCGCCAGCAGCCAGGCGGACAGGGCCAACTATGGCTACACCTTC.

This clonotype turned up a few times. The chain recombines TRBV7-6 with TRBJ1-1; D gene uncertain. Trimming took 1 base from V and 0 from J, leaving 9 bases between them. Looked up from germline, CDR1 is SGHVS and CDR2 is FNYEAQ. This CDR3 is built from 15 residues. CDR3 sequence reads: CASSLGPGLNTEAFF. The CDR3 DNA reads as TGTGCCAGCAGCTTAGGCCCAGGACTGAACACTGAAGCTTTCTTT.

This clonotype was seen repeatedly, ten times or more. This sequence joins TRBV3-1 and TRBJ2-1, with D perhaps matching TRBD2 (5 bases). The CDR3 is 16 amino acids. Germline V gene lookup returns CDR1 LGHDT and CDR2 YNNKEL (reference sequence). V was pared by 1 base and J by 3 bases, with 13 bases between. CDR3 sequence reads: CASSQVYGVLYNEQFF. The CDR3 nucleotides are TGTGCCAGCAGCCAAGTTTACGGGGTCCTCTACAATGAGCAGTTCTTC.

This chain uses TRBV6-5 with TRBJ1-5; D unresolved. The V gene's germline CDR1 is MNHEY and CDR2 SVGAGI. CDR3 length: 13 residues. V shed 2 bases and J shed 7 bases, with 9 bases lying between them. The CDR3 loop is CASSYDGLQPQHF. Here the CDR3 DNA reads TGTGCCAGCAGTTACGACGGACTACAGCCCCAGCATTTT.

The chain is built from TRBV4-1 and TRBJ2-4, with 7 bases lining up with TRBD2. V was clipped by 0 bases and J by 8 bases; unmatched bases: 19. The CDR3 has 19 residues. The germline CDR1 and CDR2 sequences are MGHRA and YSYEKL. As DNA, the CDR3 is TGCGCCAGCAGCCAAGAGCCCACACTGTGGGAGGGAAATCGGGACATTCAGTACTTC. Residues: CASSQEPTLWEGNRDIQYF.

This rearrangement joins TRBV6-2 or TRBV6-3 to TRBJ2-7; D is uncertain. This CDR3 has 13 amino acids. V shed 6 bases and J shed 2 bases, with 11 bases lying between them. Germline V gene data show CDR1 as MNHEY and CDR2 as SVGEGT. The CDR3 nucleotides are TGTGCCAGCAGCCCCAGGAAGCCCTACGAGCAGTACTTC. The encoded protein is CASSPRKPYEQYF.

This clonotype has only a few counts. V gene TRBV4-1 combines with J gene TRBJ2-1; 8 nucleotides align to TRBD2. With 4 bases clipped from V and 7 bases from J, the junction kept 6 bases outside the gene matches. Germline V lookup: CDR1 MGHRA, CDR2 YSYEKL. CDR3 length: 14 amino acids. CDR3 nucleotides: TGCGCCAGCAGCCTGCCGCGGGGGGTGAATGAGCAGTTCTTC. Encoded protein: CASSLPRGVNEQFF.

A few counts support this clonotype. The chain employs TRBV29-1 and TRBJ2-2, with 7 bases that match TRBD1. The V segment lost 6 bases and the J segment 2 bases; nucleotides outside the gene matches: 9. Germline V gene data show CDR1 as SQVTM and CDR2 as ANQGSEA. There are 15 residues in the CDR3. This chain's CDR3 is CSVGNRGDNTGELFF. The CDR3 nucleotides are TGCAGCGTAGGAAACAGGGGCGATAACACCGGGGAGCTGTTTTTT.

This clonotype was observed a handful of times. The chain recombines TRBV2 with TRBJ2-1, with 10 nucleotides matching TRBD1. The germline gives CDR1 SNHLY, CDR2 FYNNEI. CDR3 length equals 12 residues. The ends lost 8 bases at V and 12 bases at J; junction bases unmatched: 7. DNA for the CDR3: TGTGCCAGCGGACCCGGGACAGGGGTGCAGTTCTTC. It yields the protein CASGPGTGVQFF.

The CDR3 spells CASYGPNNEKLFF. The CDR3 DNA reads as TGTGCCAGTTACGGACCGAACAATGAAAAACTGTTTTTT. V and J are TRBV19 and TRBJ1-4; no definite D call. Trimming removed 8 bases from V and 5 bases from J, with 12 bases in between. This CDR3 spans 13 amino acids. Germline V gene sequence: CDR1 LNHDA, CDR2 SQIVND (reference sequence).